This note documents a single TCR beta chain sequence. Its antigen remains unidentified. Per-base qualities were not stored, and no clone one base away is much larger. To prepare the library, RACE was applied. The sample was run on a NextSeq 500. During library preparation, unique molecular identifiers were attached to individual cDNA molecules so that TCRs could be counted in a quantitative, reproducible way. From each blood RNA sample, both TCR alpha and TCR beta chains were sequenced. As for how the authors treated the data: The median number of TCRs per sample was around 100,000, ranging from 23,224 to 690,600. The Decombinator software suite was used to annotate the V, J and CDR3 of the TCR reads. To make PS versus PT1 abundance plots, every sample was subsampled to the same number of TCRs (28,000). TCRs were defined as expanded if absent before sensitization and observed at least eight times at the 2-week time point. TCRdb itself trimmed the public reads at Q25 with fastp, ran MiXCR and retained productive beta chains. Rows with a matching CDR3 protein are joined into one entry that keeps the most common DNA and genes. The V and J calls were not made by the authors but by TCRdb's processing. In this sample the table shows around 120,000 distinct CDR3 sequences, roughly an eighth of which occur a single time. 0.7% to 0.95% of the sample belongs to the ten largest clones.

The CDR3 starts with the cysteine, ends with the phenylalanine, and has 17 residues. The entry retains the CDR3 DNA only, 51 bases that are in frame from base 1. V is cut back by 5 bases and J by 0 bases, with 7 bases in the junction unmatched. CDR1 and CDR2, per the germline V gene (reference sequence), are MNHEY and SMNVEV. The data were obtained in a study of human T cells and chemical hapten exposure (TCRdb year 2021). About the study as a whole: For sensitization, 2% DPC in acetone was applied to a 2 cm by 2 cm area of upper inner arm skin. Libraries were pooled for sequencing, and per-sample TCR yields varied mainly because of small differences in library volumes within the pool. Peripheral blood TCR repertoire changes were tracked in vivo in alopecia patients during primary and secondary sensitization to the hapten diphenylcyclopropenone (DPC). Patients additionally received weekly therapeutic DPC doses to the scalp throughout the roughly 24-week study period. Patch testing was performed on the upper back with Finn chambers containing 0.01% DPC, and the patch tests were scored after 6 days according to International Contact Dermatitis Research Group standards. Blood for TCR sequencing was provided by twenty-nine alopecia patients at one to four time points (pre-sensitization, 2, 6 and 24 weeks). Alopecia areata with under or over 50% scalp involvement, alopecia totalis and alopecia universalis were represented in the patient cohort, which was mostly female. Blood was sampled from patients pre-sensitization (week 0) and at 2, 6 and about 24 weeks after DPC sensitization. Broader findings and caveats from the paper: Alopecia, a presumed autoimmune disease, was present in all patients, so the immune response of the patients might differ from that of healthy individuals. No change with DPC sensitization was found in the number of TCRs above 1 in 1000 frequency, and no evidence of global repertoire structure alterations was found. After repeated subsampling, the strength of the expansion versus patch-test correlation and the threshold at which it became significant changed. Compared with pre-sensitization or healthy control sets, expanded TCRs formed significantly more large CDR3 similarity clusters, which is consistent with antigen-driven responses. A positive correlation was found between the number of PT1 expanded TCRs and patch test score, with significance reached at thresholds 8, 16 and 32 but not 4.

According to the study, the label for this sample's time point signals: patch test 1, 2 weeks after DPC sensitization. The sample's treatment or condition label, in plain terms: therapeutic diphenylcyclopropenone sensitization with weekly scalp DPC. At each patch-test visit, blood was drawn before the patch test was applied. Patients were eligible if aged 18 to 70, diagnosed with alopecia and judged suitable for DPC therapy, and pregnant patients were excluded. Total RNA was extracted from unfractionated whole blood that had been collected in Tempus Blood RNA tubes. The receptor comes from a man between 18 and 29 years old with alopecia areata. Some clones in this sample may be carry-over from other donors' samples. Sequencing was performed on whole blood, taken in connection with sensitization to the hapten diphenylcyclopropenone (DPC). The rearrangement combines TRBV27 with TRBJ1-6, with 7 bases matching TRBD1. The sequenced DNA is TGTGCCAGCAGTCCCCGGACAGGAGCCTCCTATAATTCACCCCTCCACTTT. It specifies CASSPRTGASYNSPLHF.